This is a list of T cell receptor beta chains from one sample in a study of T cell responses to AZD1222 COVID-19 vaccine. The method was immunoSEQ multiplex PCR; TCRdb's version includes in-frame clones alone and lacks a portion of them. The sample holds fewer than 100,000 clones, around 90% seen once. This specimen was peripheral blood, taken 28 days after the second AZD1222 dose. The receptors come from an adult who received the AZD1222 COVID-19 vaccine. Each CDR3 is given with its conserved first and last residue. A D gene is named only where the DNA matches it firmly. Clone size is given for some rows only: seen once, a few or many times, or a class if the clone is expanded.

TRBD1	TRBV27	-	TRBJ2-1	TGTGCCAGCAGTTTCCCGGGACAGGGGTTTGAGAATGAGCAGTTCTTC	CASSFPGQGFENEQFF
-	TRBV10-2	-	TRBJ2-7	TGCGCCAGCAGTCCCCCCGCTAGCACCTACGAGCAGTACTTC	CASSPPASTYEQYF
-	TRBV7-3	-	TRBJ1-1	TGTGCCAGCAGCTTAACAGGCTCCATGAACACTGAAGCTTTCTTT	CASSLTGSMNTEAFF
TRBD1	TRBV6-5	-	TRBJ1-1	TGTGCCGCTTACTCAGGGGGCCACACTGAAGCTTTCTTT	CAAYSGGHTEAFF
-	TRBV4-3	-	TRBJ2-7	TGCGCCAGCAGCCAAGAGCAGGGAAAGGGTTATGGGGAGCAGTACTTC	CASSQEQGKGYGEQYF
-	TRBV16	-	TRBJ1-1	TGTGCCAGCAGCCCAGACCAGGCGTCCTACACTGAAGCTTTCTTT	CASSPDQASYTEAFF
-	TRBV6-5	-	TRBJ2-2	TGTGCCAGCAGTCTGACAGCGACCGGGGAGCTGTTTTTT	CASSLTATGELFF
TRBD1	TRBV7-9	-	TRBJ1-4	TGTGCCAGCAGCTTACCGGGACAGGCTGATGAAAAACTGTTTTTT	CASSLPGQADEKLFF
-	TRBV6-5	-	TRBJ1-4	TGTGCCAGCAGACGTCAGGGGATTGCTAATGAAAAACTGTTTTTT	CASRRQGIANEKLFF
TRBD1	TRBV7-6	few	TRBJ1-2	TGTGCCAGCAGCTTGGGTCAGGACAGGAGGAAGTATGGCTACACCTTC	CASSLGQDRRKYGYTF
-	TRBV29-1	-	TRBJ1-4	TGCAGCGCCTTTACTGCAACTAATGAAAAACTGTTTTTT	CSAFTATNEKLFF
-	TRBV6-5	once	TRBJ2-7	TGTGCCAGCAGTTACTCAACGGGGGCCCGCTACGAGCAGTACTTC	CASSYSTGARYEQYF
-	TRBV12-3/TRBV12-4	-	TRBJ1-2	TGTGCCAGCAGCCCATGGAGCTTTGGCTACACCTTC	CASSPWSFGYTF
-	TRBV5-1	-	TRBJ2-1	TGCGCCAGCAGCCCCGGGGCATCCTACAATGAGCAGTTCTTC	CASSPGASYNEQFF
-	TRBV30	-	TRBJ1-6	TGTGCCTGGAGGGGATTGGCCCTGAGTTCACCCCTCCACTTT	CAWRGLALSSPLHF
TRBD1	TRBV9	-	TRBJ1-1	TGTGCCAGCAGCCCCCTCGGACAGGCGGGAACTGAAGCTTTCTTT	CASSPLGQAGTEAFF
-	TRBV4-1	-	TRBJ2-5	TGCGCCAGCAGCCGATACGGACAGAACCTGTACCAAGAGACCCAGTACTTC	CASSRYGQNLYQETQYF
TRBD1	TRBV27	-	TRBJ2-7	TGTGCCAGCAGTGAGGGACAGGGGATCCCCTACGAGCAGTACTTC	CASSEGQGIPYEQYF
-	TRBV11-2	-	TRBJ2-2	TGTGCCAGCAGCTTACGAGTCAGGGTGGGCACCGGGGAGCTGTTTTTT	CASSLRVRVGTGELFF
TRBD1	TRBV2	once	TRBJ1-5	TGTGCCAGCGGGCAGGGGGCTCAGCCCCAGCATTTT	CASGQGAQPQHF
-	TRBV6-5	-	TRBJ2-7	TGTGCCAGCAGTTACTCGAGCTTAGGGGGATCCTACGAGCAGTACTTC	CASSYSSLGGSYEQYF
-	TRBV12-3/TRBV12-4	-	TRBJ1-5	TGTGCCAGCAGTTTAGGGTTTCAGCCCCAGCATTTT	CASSLGFQPQHF
-	TRBV9	-	TRBJ1-3	TGTGCCAGCAGCGTAGTCGGTCTCTCTGGAAACACCATATATTTT	CASSVVGLSGNTIYF
-	TRBV15	-	TRBJ2-5	TGTGCCACCAGCAGAGCAGCGGAGACCCAGTACTTC	CATSRAAETQYF
-	TRBV6-5	-	TRBJ2-7	TGTGCCAGCAGACAGACACGAGCCCTCTACGAGCAGTACTTC	CASRQTRALYEQYF
-	TRBV11-1	-	TRBJ2-3	TGTGCCAGCACCTCTGGCATCATGGGCACAGATACGCAGTATTTT	CASTSGIMGTDTQYF
TRBD1	TRBV18	-	TRBJ1-5	TGTGCCAGCTCACCATTAGGGGGCTCCCATCAGCCCCAGCATTTT	CASSPLGGSHQPQHF
TRBD1	TRBV19	-	TRBJ2-7	TGTGCCAGTAGTATAGTGGGACAGGGGGTCGAGCAGTACTTC	CASSIVGQGVEQYF
-	TRBV19	-	TRBJ1-1	TGTGCCAGTACCCCTACAGGGAGGGTCGGCACTGAAGCTTTCTTT	CASTPTGRVGTEAFF